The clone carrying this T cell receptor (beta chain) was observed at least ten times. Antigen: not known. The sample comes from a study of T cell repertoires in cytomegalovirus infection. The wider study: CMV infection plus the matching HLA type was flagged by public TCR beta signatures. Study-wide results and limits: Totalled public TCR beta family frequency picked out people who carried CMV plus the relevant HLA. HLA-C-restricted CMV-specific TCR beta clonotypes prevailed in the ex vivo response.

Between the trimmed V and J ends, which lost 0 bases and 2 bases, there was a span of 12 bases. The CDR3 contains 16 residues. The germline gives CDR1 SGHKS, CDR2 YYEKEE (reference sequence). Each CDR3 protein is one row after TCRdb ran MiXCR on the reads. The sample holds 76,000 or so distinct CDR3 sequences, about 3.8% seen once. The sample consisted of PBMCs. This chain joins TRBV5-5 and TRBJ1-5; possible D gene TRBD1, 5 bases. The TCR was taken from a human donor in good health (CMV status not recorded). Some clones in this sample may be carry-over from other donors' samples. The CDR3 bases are TGTGCCAGCAGCTTGGGTATGGGGGAAGGCAATCAGCCCCAGCATTTT. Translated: CASSLGMGEGNQPQHF.